The 30 T cell receptor beta chains below were found in one sample sequenced in a study of cytomegalovirus exposure and HLA in healthy donors. Primers: 60 Vbeta forward and 13 Jbeta reverse. TCRdb's table, derived via immunoSEQ multiplex PCR, lists solely in-frame clones and lacks some. The data contain about 130,000 clones, about 81% of them seen just once; the ten biggest clones take up over 4.5%. Sequences were obtained from PBMCs. The receptors originated from a woman in her forties in good health and CMV-seropositive.

The V gene is TRBV10-3, the J gene TRBJ2-7; 7 nucleotides match TRBD2. The ends lost 9 bases at V and 2 bases at J; junction bases unmatched: 7. Germline lookup yields CDR1 ENHRY and CDR2 SYGVKD. The CDR3 has 13 residues. The CDR3 DNA reads TGTGCCATGGGGGAGGGGCCAACCTACGAGCAGTACTTC. Residues: CAMGEGPTYEQYF.

The chain employs TRBV18 and TRBJ2-7; perhaps TRBD1 as D (6 bases). The CDR3 is made up of 13 amino acids. V was cut by 2 bases and J by 5 bases, with 10 bases left in between. Germline CDR1 is KGHSH and CDR2 is LQKENI. The CDR3: CASSPIQGHEQYF. The CDR3 nucleotides are TGTGCCAGCTCACCAATTCAGGGGCACGAGCAGTACTTC.

The chain couples TRBV9 to TRBJ2-1; D might be TRBD1 (5 bases). This CDR3 has 20 amino acids. Germline CDR1 reads SGDLS; CDR2 reads YYNGEE. Between the trimmed V and J ends, which lost 0 bases and 0 bases, there was a span of 22 bases. The CDR3 DNA follows: TGTGCCAGCAGCGTAGGGGCAGGGCTTATTGTCAATAGCTCCTACAATGAGCAGTTCTTC. Protein: CASSVGAGLIVNSSYNEQFF.

This clone was detected only once. The chain combines TRBV12-5 with TRBJ1-5, with 9 bases that match TRBD1. CDR1 and CDR2 from the germline V gene are LGHNT and FRNRAP. The CDR3 is made up of 18 amino acids. V dropped 6 bases and J dropped 1; count of bases not matched to a gene: 13. The CDR3 region is CASGTLRTGGRSNQPQHF. The CDR3 DNA follows: TGTGCTAGTGGAACTCTTCGTACAGGGGGCCGGAGCAATCAGCCCCAGCATTTT.

This chain links TRBV30 with TRBJ1-3, with D perhaps matching TRBD1 (6 bases). This CDR3 contains 14 residues. Per germline, CDR1 GTSNPN and CDR2 SVGIG (reference sequence). The V gene lost 5 bases and the J gene lost 4 bases, with 15 bases spanning the gap. The CDR3, as DNA: TGTGCCTGGCTGGGGGCCTCAGACGGAAACACCATATATTTT. This translates into CAWLGASDGNTIYF.

The CDR3 reads CASSLAGSRVSGNTIYF. The CDR3 region has the DNA TGTGCCAGCAGCTTAGCCGGGTCCAGGGTCTCTGGAAACACCATATATTTT. The V call is TRBV11-2, the J call TRBJ1-3; D perhaps matches TRBD1 (5 bases). Deletions cut 1 base from V and 0 bases from J, with 13 bases between. Germline V gene data show CDR1 as SGHAT and CDR2 as FQNNGV. The CDR3 consists of 17 residues.

The V and J genes are TRBV9 and TRBJ2-2, with D possibly matching TRBD1 (5 bases). The CDR3 covers 16 residues. The germline CDR1 and CDR2 sequences are SGDLS and YYNGEE. Trimming removed 4 bases from V and 2 bases from J, with 15 bases in between. CDR3 in amino acids: CASSPDTGINTGELFF. In nucleotides, the CDR3 is TGTGCCAGCAGCCCGGACACCGGAATCAACACCGGGGAGCTGTTTTTT. Looking up the rest from reference TRBV9 and TRBJ2-2 gives the full variable domain: DSGVTQTPKHLITATGQRVTLRCSPRSGDLSVYWYQQSLDQGLQFLIQYYNGEERAKGNILERFSAQQFPDLHSELNLSSLELGDSALYFCASSPDTGINTGELFFGEGSRLTVL.

The chain combines TRBV18 with TRBJ1-5; D might be TRBD1 (6 bases). The CDR3 has 17 amino acids. V lost 3 bases to trimming and J lost 0 bases, with 15 bases between them. Germline V CDR1 and CDR2: KGHSH, LQKENI. This CDR3 is CASSPLSGALSNQPQHF. CDR3 nucleotides: TGTGCCAGCTCACCTTTATCAGGGGCGCTTAGCAATCAGCCCCAGCATTTT.

The V call is TRBV19, the J call TRBJ1-1; D perhaps matches TRBD1 (5 bases). The CDR3 is 15 residues long. Germline V gene sequence: CDR1 LNHDA, CDR2 SQIVND (reference sequence). V lost 1 base and J lost 0, with 9 bases in between. CDR3 amino acids: CASSIGTPLNTEAFF. CDR3 bases: TGTGCCAGTAGTATAGGGACACCGTTGAACACTGAAGCTTTCTTT.

The CDR3 sequence: CASRQIGLAGIYNEQFF. CDR3 in DNA: TGTGCCAGCAGGCAGATAGGGCTAGCGGGAATCTACAATGAGCAGTTCTTC. V and J are TRBV5-4 and TRBJ2-1; TRBD2 aligns across 9 bases. The CDR3 runs 17 residues. Trimming at V came to 5 bases and at J to 3 bases, leaving 12 bases not matched to a gene. Looked up from germline, CDR1 is SGHNT and CDR2 is YYREEE (reference sequence).

The rearrangement uses TRBV27 and TRBJ2-3, with a possible D match to TRBD2 (5 bases). The CDR3 covers 14 residues. CDR1 is MNHEY, CDR2 SMNVEV, per germline (reference sequence). Between the trimmed V and J ends, which lost 5 bases and 4 bases, there was a span of 13 bases. This CDR3 is CASSLASGSDTQYF. DNA of the CDR3: TGTGCCAGCAGTCTTGCCTCGGGGTCAGATACGCAGTATTTT.

This clone has only a few counts. The chain couples TRBV6-1 to TRBJ1-1, with 9 bases fitting TRBD1. Germline V gene lookup returns CDR1 MNHNS and CDR2 SASEGT. After removal of 4 bases from V and 8 bases from J, the junction contained 5 bases not matched to a gene. The CDR3 runs 13 residues. The CDR3 protein is CASSGQGTGEAFF. CDR3 sequence (DNA): TGTGCCAGCAGTGGACAAGGGACAGGGGAAGCTTTCTTT.

In nucleotides, the CDR3 is TGTGCCAGCAGTCTCCGGACAGGGACCAATCAGCCCCAGCATTTT. It encodes CASSLRTGTNQPQHF. This chain connects TRBV27 to TRBJ1-5; TRBD1 matches 8 bases. The CDR3 consists of 15 residues. Germline trimming cut 5 bases from V and 3 bases from J; bases unmatched to any gene: 6. In germline, CDR1 is MNHEY, CDR2 SMNVEV (reference sequence).

A word on this clone: The same CDR3 arises from other DNA sequences in this sample as well. The genes are TRBV6-5 and TRBJ2-7; D possibly corresponds to TRBD1 (6 bases). CDR1 is MNHEY, CDR2 SVGAGI, per germline. Trimming cost V 7 bases and J 7 bases, with 23 bases left between them. This CDR3 is 15 amino acids long. The CDR3 sequence: CASINRESGRLEQYF. The CDR3, as DNA: TGTGCCAGCATCAACAGGGAGTCGGGGCGCTTGGAGCAGTACTTC.

The chain uses TRBV7-8 and TRBJ1-5, with D maybe TRBD1 (5 bases). The CDR3 covers 15 residues. CDR1 and CDR2 from the germline V gene are SGHVS and FQNEAQ. Trimming cost V 7 bases and J 0 bases, with 13 bases left between them. Here the CDR3 DNA reads TGTGCCAGCACTACAGGATTTAATAGCAATCAGCCCCAGCATTTT. Translating gives CASTTGFNSNQPQHF.

The genes are TRBV6-5 and TRBJ2-3; perhaps TRBD2 as D (5 bases). Per germline, CDR1 MNHEY and CDR2 SVGAGI. CDR3 length equals 13 residues. Trimming took off 2 bases at V and 5 bases at J, with 8 bases between the two ends. CDR3 coding DNA: TGTGCCAGCAGTTACGAGGGATTAGATACGCAGTATTTT. This sequence encodes CASSYEGLDTQYF.

The chain combines TRBV27 with TRBJ1-1; no clear D. The CDR3 totals 13 residues. The germline V gene encodes CDR1 MNHEY and CDR2 SMNVEV (reference sequence). Trimming left V 6 bases short and J 4 bases short, with 12 bases between. The DNA of the CDR3 is TGTGCCAGCAGAGGACGGGGTGTCACTGAAGCTTTCTTT. Its protein product is CASRGRGVTEAFF.

V and J are TRBV10-3 and TRBJ2-6; 9 nucleotides line up with TRBD1. Losses at the gene ends were 4 bases for V and 1 base for J; bases not matched to a gene: 14. Germline V gives CDR1 ENHRY, CDR2 SYGVKD. There are 20 residues in the CDR3. This CDR3 is CAISVTDRGFVGSGANVLTF. For the CDR3, the DNA is TGTGCCATCAGTGTTACGGACAGGGGTTTCGTAGGTTCTGGGGCCAACGTCCTGACTTTC.

The chain combines TRBV4-2 with TRBJ2-7; TRBD1 matches at 10 bases. CDR3 length equals 16 residues. V trimming: 1 base; J trimming: 2 bases; junction bases outside the gene matches: 5. CDR1 is LGHNA and CDR2 is YNFKEQ in the germline V gene. The CDR3 spells CASSQADRGLPYEQYF. In nucleotides, the CDR3 is TGTGCCAGCAGCCAAGCCGACAGGGGGCTTCCCTACGAGCAGTACTTC.

The CDR3 loop is CASTNSYYQPQHF. CDR3 in DNA: TGTGCCAGTACTAACAGTTATTATCAGCCCCAGCATTTT. This chain uses TRBV19 with TRBJ1-5; D is undetermined. CDR3 length: 13 residues. The V gene lost 7 bases and the J gene lost 5 bases, with 12 bases spanning the gap. Germline CDR1 LNHDA, CDR2 SQIVND (reference sequence).

The rearrangement links TRBV6-1 to TRBJ1-5, with D possibly TRBD1 on 5 matching bases. CDR1 MNHNS and CDR2 SASEGT come from the germline V gene. Trimming stripped 2 bases from V and 10 bases from J, with 18 bases between. The CDR3 totals 15 residues. CDR3 in amino acids: CASSETSRALLPQHF. DNA of the CDR3: TGTGCCAGCAGTGAAACAAGCAGGGCTCTACTCCCCCAGCATTTT.

This clone occurred once. This chain uses TRBV6-6 with TRBJ2-5; D not resolved. The tail of the sequence fits TRBJ2-7 better, so the J call may be wrong. The CDR3 runs to 14 residues. Germline assignment: CDR1 MNHNY and CDR2 SVGAGI (reference sequence). For the CDR3, the DNA is TGTGCTTCTGCCGCCAGACAATCCCTACGCGAGCAGTACTTC. It yields the protein CASAARQSLREQYF.

The rearrangement joins TRBV12-2 to TRBJ1-3; the table's D gene call, TRBD1, was not cross checked with the DNA. TRBV12-2 is marked as a pseudogene. The CDR3 consists of 19 residues. The CDR3 is CASRLEGHRILWYGNTIYF. CDR3 DNA sequence: TGTGCAAGTCGCTTAGAGGGGCACCGAATATTGTGGTATGGAAACACCATATATTTT.

This chain joins TRBV28 and TRBJ1-4, with D unclear. V lost 5 bases and J 8 bases, leaving 18 bases between the germline ends. This CDR3 is built from 15 residues. CDR1 is MDHEN, CDR2 SYDVKM, per germline. The chain's CDR3 is CASSDPGLMSEKLFF. Written as DNA, the CDR3 is TGTGCCAGCAGTGACCCCGGACTGATGTCAGAAAAACTGTTTTTT.

The chain links TRBV27 to TRBJ1-1; the D gene is possibly TRBD1 (6 bases). The CDR3 consists of 14 residues. CDR1 and CDR2 (germline): MNHEY, SMNVEV (reference sequence). Trimming stripped 6 bases from V and 4 bases from J, with 15 bases between. The CDR3 nucleotides read TGTGCCAGCAGGATTTCATTAGGGGGCACTGAAGCTTTCTTT. Translation gives CASRISLGGTEAFF.

J is TRBJ2-5 and V is TRBV19; tentative D call: TRBD2 (5 bases). Germline assignment: CDR1 LNHDA and CDR2 SQIVND (reference sequence). The CDR3 spans 14 residues. The germline V and J ends were trimmed by 1 base and 5 bases, with 11 bases remaining between them. The CDR3 DNA reads TGTGCCAGTAGTATAGCCACTAGTCAGGAGACCCAGTACTTC. Translated, it gives CASSIATSQETQYF.

This chain joins TRBV15 and TRBJ1-1, with no clear D. Trimming shortened V by 3 bases and J by 4 bases, and 9 bases separated the two germline ends. This CDR3 contains 13 residues. The germline CDR1 and CDR2 sequences are LNHNV and YYDKDF (reference sequence). For the CDR3, the DNA is TGTGCCACCAGCAGCGGGTTGACCACTGAAGCTTTCTTT. Its translation is CATSSGLTTEAFF. The whole variable domain, remainder taken from reference TRBV15 and TRBJ1-1, is DAMVIQNPRYQVTQFGKPVTLSCSQTLNHNVMYWYQQKSSQAPKLLFHYYDKDFNNEADTPDNFQSRRPNTSFCFLDIRSPGLGDTAMYLCATSSGLTTEAFFGQGTRLTVV.

V usage is TRBV5-4 and J usage is TRBJ2-3; 7 positions agree with TRBD1. This CDR3 spans 14 amino acids. V lost 9 bases and J lost 3; bases outside the gene matches: 10. Per the germline V gene, CDR1 is SGHNT and CDR2 is YYREEE (reference sequence). CDR3 nucleotides: TGTGCCACCCTCCAAGGGGGCGTAACAGATACGCAGTATTTT. Translated, it gives CATLQGGVTDTQYF.

V usage is TRBV18 and J usage is TRBJ2-2; 8 bases fit TRBD1. The CDR3 extends over 15 amino acids. V trimming: 5 bases; J trimming: 0 bases; junction bases outside the gene matches: 2. Germline CDR1 is KGHSH and CDR2 is LQKENI. The CDR3 bases are TGTGCCAGCTCAAGGGACAGGACGAACACCGGGGAGCTGTTTTTT. It is translated as CASSRDRTNTGELFF.

The chain couples TRBV7-9 to TRBJ2-5; 8 bases are shared with TRBD2. Trimming at V came to 5 bases and at J to 5 bases, leaving 13 bases not matched to a gene. This CDR3 spans 16 amino acids. Germline loops: CDR1 SEHNR, CDR2 FQNEAQ (reference sequence). CDR3 region: CASSLGPAGARETQYF. The CDR3 region has the DNA TGTGCCAGCAGCCTGGGACCAGCGGGAGCGAGGGAGACCCAGTACTTC.